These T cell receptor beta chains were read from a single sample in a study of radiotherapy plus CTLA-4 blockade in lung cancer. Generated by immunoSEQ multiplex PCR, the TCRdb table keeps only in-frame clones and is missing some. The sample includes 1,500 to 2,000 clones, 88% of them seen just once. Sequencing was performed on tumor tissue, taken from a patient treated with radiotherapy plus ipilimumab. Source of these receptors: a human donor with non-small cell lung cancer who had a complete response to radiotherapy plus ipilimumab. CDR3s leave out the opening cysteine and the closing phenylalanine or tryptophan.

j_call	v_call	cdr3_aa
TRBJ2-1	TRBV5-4	ASSLYNEQF
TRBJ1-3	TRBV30	AWSVRGRGSGNTIY
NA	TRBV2	ASSETPGGVYEQY
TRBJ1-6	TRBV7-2	ASSLGGTPSGSPLH
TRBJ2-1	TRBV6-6	ASSSPTSGNEQF
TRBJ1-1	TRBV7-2	ASSLNPTGSKGTEAF
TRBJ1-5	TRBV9	ASSVGELNQPQH
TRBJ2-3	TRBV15	ATSRLTSTDTQY
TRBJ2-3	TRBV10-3	AISEMLGTDTQY
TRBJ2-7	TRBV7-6	ASSPPVGGRNYEQY
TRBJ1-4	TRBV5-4	ASSSSPPGEKLF
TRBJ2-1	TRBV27	ASSLAGLAGGEQF
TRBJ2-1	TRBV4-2	ASSRRTGGNEQF
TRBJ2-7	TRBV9	TSSPGQSSYEQY
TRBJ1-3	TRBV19	ASSRGDNSGNTIY
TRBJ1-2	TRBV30	AWSLQMGGYT
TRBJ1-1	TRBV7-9	ASSLEAGTMNTEAF
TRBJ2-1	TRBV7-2	ASSHPYSYNEQF
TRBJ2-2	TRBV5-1	ASSLESVNTGELF
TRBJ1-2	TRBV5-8	ASPDDPRKTYGYT
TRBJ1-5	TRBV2	ASSEPNQPQH
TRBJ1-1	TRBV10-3	AILADGALRENTEAF
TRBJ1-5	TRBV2	ASRTDHQPQH
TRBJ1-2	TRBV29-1	SVYGTDYGYT
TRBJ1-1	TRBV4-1	ASSQAGQMNTEAF
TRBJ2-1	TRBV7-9	ASSLEGWESGRARNEQF
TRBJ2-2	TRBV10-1	ASSDPRGRSTGELF
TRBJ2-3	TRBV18	ASSFPDTQY
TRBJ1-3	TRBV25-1	ASSERGRNTIY
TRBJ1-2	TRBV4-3	ASSQALGGYGYT
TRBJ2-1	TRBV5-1	ASSLGTVPYNEQF
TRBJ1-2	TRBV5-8	ASSLQVNYGYT
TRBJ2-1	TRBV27	ASRGGPGEQF
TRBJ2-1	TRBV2	ASRYDNEQF
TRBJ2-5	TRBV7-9	ASRTDQETQY
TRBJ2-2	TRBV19	ATSSMGPLRTGELF
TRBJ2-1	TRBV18	ASSPPGHSYNEQF
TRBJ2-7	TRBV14	ASSQAGYSYEQY
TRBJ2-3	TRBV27	ASSGYRDSHGDTQY
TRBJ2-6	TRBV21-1	ASSNGRLESSGANVLT
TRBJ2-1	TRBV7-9	ANSLAEGLAGDDEQF
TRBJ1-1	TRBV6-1	ASTLPNTEAF
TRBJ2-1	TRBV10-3	ATWTGGGWDKQF
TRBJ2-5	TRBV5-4	ASSLSGAQETQY
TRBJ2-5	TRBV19	ASGPTSGGEVETQY
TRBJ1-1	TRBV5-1	ASMGNTEAF
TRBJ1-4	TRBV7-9	ASSSWGPRKKLF
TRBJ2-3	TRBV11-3	ASSTATSGGTSRTDTQY
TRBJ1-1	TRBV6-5	ASRLGQGWTEAF
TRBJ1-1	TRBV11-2	ASSLEPERALEAF
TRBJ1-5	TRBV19	ASLDRGSYSNQPQH
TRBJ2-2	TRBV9	ASLDTYTGELF